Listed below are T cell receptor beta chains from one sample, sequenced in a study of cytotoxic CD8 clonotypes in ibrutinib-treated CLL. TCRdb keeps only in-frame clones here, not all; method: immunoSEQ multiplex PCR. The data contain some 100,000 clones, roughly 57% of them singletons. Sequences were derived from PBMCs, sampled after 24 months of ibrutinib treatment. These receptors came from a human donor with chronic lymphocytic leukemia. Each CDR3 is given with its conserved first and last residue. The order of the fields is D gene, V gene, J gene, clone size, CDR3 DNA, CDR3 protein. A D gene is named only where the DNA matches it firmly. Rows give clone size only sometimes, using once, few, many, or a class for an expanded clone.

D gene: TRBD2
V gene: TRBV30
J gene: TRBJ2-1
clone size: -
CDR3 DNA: TGTGCCTGGAGTCCCCCGGGGGGGAATGAGCAGTTCTTC
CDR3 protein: CAWSPPGGNEQFF

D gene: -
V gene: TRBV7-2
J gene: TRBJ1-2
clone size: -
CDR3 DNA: TGTGCCAGCACCCTGGACAGCTATGGCTACACCTTC
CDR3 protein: CASTLDSYGYTF

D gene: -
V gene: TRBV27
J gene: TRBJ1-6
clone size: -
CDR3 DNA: TGTGCCAGCAGTTTTAGTGTGAGTGTGAATTCACCCCTCCACTTT
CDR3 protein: CASSFSVSVNSPLHF

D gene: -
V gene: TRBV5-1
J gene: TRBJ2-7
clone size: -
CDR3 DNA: TGCGCCAGCACCCTCGAGGGGCACGGGTCCTACGAGCAGTACTTC
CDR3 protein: CASTLEGHGSYEQYF

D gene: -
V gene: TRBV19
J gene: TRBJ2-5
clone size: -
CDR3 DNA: TGTGCCAGTAGTATTCAGGGCGGTCTCGGGGAGACCCAGTACTTC
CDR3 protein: CASSIQGGLGETQYF

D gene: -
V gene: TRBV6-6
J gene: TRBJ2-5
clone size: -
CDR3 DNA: TGTGCCAGCAGTTCCCCCCAAGAGACCCAGTACTTC
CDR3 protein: CASSSPQETQYF

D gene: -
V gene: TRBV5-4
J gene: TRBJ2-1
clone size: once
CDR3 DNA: TGTGCCAGCAGCTTGGTCGCGGGTGAGCAGTTCTTC
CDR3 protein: CASSLVAGEQFF

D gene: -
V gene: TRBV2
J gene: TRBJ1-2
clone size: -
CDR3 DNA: TGTGCCAGCAGTGACAGAAGGGACTATGGCTACACCTTC
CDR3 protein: CASSDRRDYGYTF

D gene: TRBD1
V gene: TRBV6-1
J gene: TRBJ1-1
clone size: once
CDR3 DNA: TGTGCCAGCAGCCCCCGGGGAGGGACAGAGGCTTTCTTT
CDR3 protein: CASSPRGGTEAFF

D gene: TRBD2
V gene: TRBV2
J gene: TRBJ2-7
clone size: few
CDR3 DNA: TGTGCCAGCGCACTAGCGTTTTCCTACGAGCAGTACTTC
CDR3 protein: CASALAFSYEQYF

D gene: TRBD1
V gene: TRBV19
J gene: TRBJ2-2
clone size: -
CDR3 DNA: TGTGCCAGTAGTACCGGGACAGGCCGAGTTCCGACCGGGGAGCTGTTTTTT
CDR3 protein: CASSTGTGRVPTGELFF

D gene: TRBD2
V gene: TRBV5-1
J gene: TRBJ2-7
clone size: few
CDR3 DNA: TGCGCCAGCAGCTTTGGGGCTAGCGGGGGAATAGACGAGCAGTACTTC
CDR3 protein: CASSFGASGGIDEQYF

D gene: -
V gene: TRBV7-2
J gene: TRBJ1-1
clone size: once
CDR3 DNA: TGTGCCAGCAGCTTAGGGACGGCAAACACTGAAGCTTTCTTT
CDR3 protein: CASSLGTANTEAFF

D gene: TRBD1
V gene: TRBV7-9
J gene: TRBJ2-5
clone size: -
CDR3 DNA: TGTGCCAGCAGCTCCATGGCCCGACAGGGAAAAGAGACCCAGTACTTC
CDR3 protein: CASSSMARQGKETQYF

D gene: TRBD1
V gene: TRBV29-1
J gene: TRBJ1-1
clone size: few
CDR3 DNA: TGCAGCGTTCAGGCGGCAGGGGGAGCTTTCTTT
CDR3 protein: CSVQAAGGAFF

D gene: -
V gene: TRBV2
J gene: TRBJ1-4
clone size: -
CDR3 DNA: TGTGCCAGCAATTCGAGAAATGAAAAACTGTTTTTT
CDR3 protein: CASNSRNEKLFF

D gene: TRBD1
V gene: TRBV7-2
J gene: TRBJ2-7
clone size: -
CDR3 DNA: TGTGCCAGCAGCTTAGACACCGGGACAGGGGAGCAGTACTTC
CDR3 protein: CASSLDTGTGEQYF

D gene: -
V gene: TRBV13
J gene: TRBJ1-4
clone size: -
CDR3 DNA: TGTGCCAGCAGCCGTGAACAGGGTCGAAAACTGTTTTTT
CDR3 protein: CASSREQGRKLFF

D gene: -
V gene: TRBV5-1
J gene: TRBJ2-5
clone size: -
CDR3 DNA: TGCGCCAGCAGCCCAGGGGGAGGGGGCCAAGAGACCCAGTACTTC
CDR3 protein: CASSPGGGGQETQYF

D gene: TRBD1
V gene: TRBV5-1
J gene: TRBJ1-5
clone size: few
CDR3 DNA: TGCGCCAGCAGATTAGATGGGACAGGGGTTGGACAGCCCCAGCATTTT
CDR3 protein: CASRLDGTGVGQPQHF

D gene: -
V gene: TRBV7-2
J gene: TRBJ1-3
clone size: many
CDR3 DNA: TGTGCCAGCAGCCGGAGGGGGTTACACTCTGGAAACACCATATATTTT
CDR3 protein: CASSRRGLHSGNTIYF

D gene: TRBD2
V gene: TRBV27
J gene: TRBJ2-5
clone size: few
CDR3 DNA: TGTGCCAGCAGTCCGGGACTAGCGGGGGGGCAAGAGACCCAGTACTTC
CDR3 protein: CASSPGLAGGQETQYF

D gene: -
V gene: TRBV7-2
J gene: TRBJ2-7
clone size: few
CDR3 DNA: TGTGCCAGCAGCTTCACTGCCCATAGCGAGCAGTACTTC
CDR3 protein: CASSFTAHSEQYF

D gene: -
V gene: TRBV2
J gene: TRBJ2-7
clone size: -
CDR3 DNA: TGTGCCAGCCGATCCAATTCCTACGAGCAGTACTTC
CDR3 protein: CASRSNSYEQYF

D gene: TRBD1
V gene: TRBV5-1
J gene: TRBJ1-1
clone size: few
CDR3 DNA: TGCGCCAGCGGTCTGACAGGGATGAACACTGAAGCTTTCTTT
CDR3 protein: CASGLTGMNTEAFF

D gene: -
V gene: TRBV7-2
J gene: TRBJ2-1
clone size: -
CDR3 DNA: TGTGCCAGCAGCTTATCTGCGGGGAAGGAGGATGAGCAGTTCTTC
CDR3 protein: CASSLSAGKEDEQFF

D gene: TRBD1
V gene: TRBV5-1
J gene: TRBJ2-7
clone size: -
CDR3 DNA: TGCGCCAGCAGCCTCGGACAGGGCCGAATCTACGAGCAGTACTTC
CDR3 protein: CASSLGQGRIYEQYF

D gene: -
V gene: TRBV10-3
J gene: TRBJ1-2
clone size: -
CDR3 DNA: TGTGCCATCAGTGAGCTGTTACGGGACTATGGCTACACCTTC
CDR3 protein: CAISELLRDYGYTF

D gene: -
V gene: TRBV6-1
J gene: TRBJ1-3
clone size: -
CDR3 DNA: TGTGCCAGCAGTGACCGACCCGGTGACACCATATATTTT
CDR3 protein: CASSDRPGDTIYF

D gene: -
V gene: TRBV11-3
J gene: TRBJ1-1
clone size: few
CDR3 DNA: TGTGCCAGCAGCGGCCGGGGCTTCAACACTGAAGCTTTCTTT
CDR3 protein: CASSGRGFNTEAFF

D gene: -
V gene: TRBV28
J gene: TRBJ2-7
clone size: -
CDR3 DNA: TGTGCCAGCGTCAGTACAACAGACTTATCCTACGAGCAGTACTTC
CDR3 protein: CASVSTTDLSYEQYF

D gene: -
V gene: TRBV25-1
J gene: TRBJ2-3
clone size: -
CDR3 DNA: TGTGCCAGCAGTGATTCCTATACGCAGTATTTT
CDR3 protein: CASSDSYTQYF

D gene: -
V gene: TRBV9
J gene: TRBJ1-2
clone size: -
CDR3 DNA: TGTGCCAGCAGCGTAGATGCAGGAACACGGGGTTACTATGGCTACACCTTC
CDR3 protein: CASSVDAGTRGYYGYTF

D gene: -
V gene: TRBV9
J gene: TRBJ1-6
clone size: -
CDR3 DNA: TGTGCCAGCAGCGTAGGGACGGCCGGGTCACCCCTCCACTTT
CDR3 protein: CASSVGTAGSPLHF

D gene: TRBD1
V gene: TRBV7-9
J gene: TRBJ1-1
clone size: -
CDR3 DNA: TGTGCCACCGCTCGGACAGGGGGCACTGAAGCTTTCTTT
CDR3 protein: CATARTGGTEAFF

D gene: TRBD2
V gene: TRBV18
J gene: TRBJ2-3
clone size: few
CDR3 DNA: TGTGCCAGCTCACCTACGACTAGCGGGGGCACAGATACGCAGTATTTT
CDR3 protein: CASSPTTSGGTDTQYF

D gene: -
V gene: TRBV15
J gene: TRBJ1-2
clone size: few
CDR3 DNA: TGTGCCACCAGCGGGACGACAGGAGGTCGCGGCTATGGCTACACCTTC
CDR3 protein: CATSGTTGGRGYGYTF

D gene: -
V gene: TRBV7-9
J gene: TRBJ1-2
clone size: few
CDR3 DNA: TGTGCCAGCAGCTTTGGTGTGGATTCCAGCTATGGCTACACCTTC
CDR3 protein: CASSFGVDSSYGYTF

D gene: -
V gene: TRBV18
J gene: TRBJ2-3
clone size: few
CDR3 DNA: TGTGCCAGCTCACCAAGGTCAGGGAGCGGGGATACGCAGTATTTT
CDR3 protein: CASSPRSGSGDTQYF

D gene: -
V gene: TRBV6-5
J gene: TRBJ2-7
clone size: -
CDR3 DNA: TGTGCCAGCAGTTCGGCCATTCGCTCCTACGAGCAGTACTTC
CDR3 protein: CASSSAIRSYEQYF

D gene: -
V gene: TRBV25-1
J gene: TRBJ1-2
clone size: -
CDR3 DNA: TGTGCCACCCTAGGGAGGGCTGATTACTATGGCTACACCTTC
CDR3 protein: CATLGRADYYGYTF

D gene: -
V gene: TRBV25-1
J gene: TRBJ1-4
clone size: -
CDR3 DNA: TGTGCCAGCAGTATCGCAGGGGCAGGTGAAAAACTGTTTTTT
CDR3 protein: CASSIAGAGEKLFF

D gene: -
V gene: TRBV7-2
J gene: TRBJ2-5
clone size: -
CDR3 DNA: TGTGCCAGCAGCTTCCCGCTCTTGGGCCCGGAGACCCAGTACTTC
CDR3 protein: CASSFPLLGPETQYF

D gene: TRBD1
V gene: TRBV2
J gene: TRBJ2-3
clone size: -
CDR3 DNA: TGTGCCAACAGAGGGGGCTCCGCAGATACGCAGTATTTT
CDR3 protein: CANRGGSADTQYF

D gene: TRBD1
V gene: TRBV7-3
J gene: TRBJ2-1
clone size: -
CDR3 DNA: TGTGCCAGCAGCACCGGGACAGGGGATGAGGATGAGCAGTTCTTC
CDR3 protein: CASSTGTGDEDEQFF

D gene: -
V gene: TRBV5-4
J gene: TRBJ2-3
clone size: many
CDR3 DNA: TGTGCCAGCAGCTTAATGGGCACAGATACGCAGTATTTT
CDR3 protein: CASSLMGTDTQYF

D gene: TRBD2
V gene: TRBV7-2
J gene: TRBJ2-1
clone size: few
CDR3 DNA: TGTGCCAGCAGCTTAGATCTAGCGGGGGGGTTCAATGAGCAGTTCTTC
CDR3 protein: CASSLDLAGGFNEQFF

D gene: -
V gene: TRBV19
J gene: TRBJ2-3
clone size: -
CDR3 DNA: TGTGCCAGTAGGGCAGTTAGGGGGGATACGCAGTATTTT
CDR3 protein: CASRAVRGDTQYF

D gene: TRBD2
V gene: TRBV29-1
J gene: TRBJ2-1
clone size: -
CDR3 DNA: TGCAGCGTTGAAGTAGGGACTAGCGGGGGAGGTGAGCAGTTCTTC
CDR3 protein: CSVEVGTSGGGEQFF

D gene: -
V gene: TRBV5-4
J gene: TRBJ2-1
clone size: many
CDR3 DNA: TGTGCCAGCAGCTTGGCAGGGGTGAACAATGAGCAGTTCTTC
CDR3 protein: CASSLAGVNNEQFF

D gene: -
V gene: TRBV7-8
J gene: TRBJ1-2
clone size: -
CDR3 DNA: TGTGCCAGCAGCTTAGAAGCAGGGCATGGCTACACCTTC
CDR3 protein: CASSLEAGHGYTF